The TCR beta chain described here comes from a study of blood T cells in healthy people across ages. Next came a second PCR, run for about 6 to 12 cycles, which used a sample-barcoded 5' primer along with a J-beta primer mix. TCRdb redid the calling of the 5' RACE reads with MiXCR, one entry per CDR3 protein. The sample holds about 690,000 distinct CDR3 sequences; 40% to 45% are singletons and the top ten take 25% to 35%. Germline V gene lookup returns CDR1 DFQATT and CDR2 SNEGSKA (reference sequence). The trim removed 5 bases at V and 6 bases at J, leaving 8 bases unmatched. The CDR3 is 13 amino acids.

What was sequenced was blood. The sequence came from an elderly man in good health. The rearrangement joins TRBV20-1 to TRBJ2-7, with 9 positions matching TRBD1. CDR3 sequence reads: CSALGQGTSEQYF. The CDR3 DNA sequence: TGCAGTGCTCTGGGACAGGGTACATCCGAGCAGTACTTC.